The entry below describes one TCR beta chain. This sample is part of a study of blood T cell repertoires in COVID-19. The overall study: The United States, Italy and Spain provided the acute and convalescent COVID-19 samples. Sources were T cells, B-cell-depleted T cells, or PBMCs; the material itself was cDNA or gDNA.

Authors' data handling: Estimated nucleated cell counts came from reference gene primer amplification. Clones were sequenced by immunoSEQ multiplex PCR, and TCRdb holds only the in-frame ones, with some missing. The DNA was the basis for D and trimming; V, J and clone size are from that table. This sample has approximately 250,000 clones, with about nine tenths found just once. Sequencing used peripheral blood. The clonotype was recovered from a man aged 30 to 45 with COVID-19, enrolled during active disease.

The chain's CDR3 is CASSLENRSNQPQHF. For the CDR3, the DNA is TGTGCCAGCAGTCTCGAAAACAGAAGCAATCAGCCCCAGCATTTT. The chain links TRBV6-5 to TRBJ1-5, with unresolved D. The CDR3 length is 15 residues. Per the germline V gene, CDR1 is MNHEY and CDR2 is SVGAGI. Trimming took off 5 bases at V and 1 base at J, with 12 bases between the two ends.